The rows below give T cell receptor beta chains drawn from one sample of a study of monozygotic twins with inflammatory bowel disease. TCRdb processed the 5' RACE reads again and assigns one entry to each CDR3 protein, with no DNA. Its table lists tens of thousands of distinct CDR3 sequences. Sequencing was carried out using blood. These receptors all come from a human donor with ulcerative colitis or Crohn's disease, or a healthy co-twin of an affected twin (not recorded which). The CDR3 runs from the conserved cysteine through the conserved F or W.

v_call,j_call,cdr3_aa
TRBV12-3/TRBV12-4,TRBJ2-1,CASSLSAGGHNEQFF
TRBV7-9,TRBJ1-5,CASSFGTASNQPQHF
TRBV11-2,TRBJ2-3,CASSTVAGGSRDTQYF
TRBV29-1,TRBJ2-6,CSVGTGGSGANVLTF
TRBV7-9,TRBJ1-4,CASSSSSGGTEKLFF
TRBV5-1,TRBJ2-3,CASSTDGASTDTQYF
TRBV7-2,TRBJ1-2,CASSLGGFGYGYTF
TRBV14,TRBJ2-7,CASSLDRFYEQYF
TRBV20-1,TRBJ2-5,CSAPNGAGPQETQYF
TRBV5-1,TRBJ1-1,CASSYRDNTEAFF
TRBV20-1,TRBJ2-1,CSASEVSSSLNEQFF
TRBV6-5,TRBJ2-1,CASSYRLPRLINNEQFF
TRBV7-9,TRBJ1-2,CASSPGQGLYGYTF
TRBV20-1,TRBJ2-4,CSASQTGGVIQYF
TRBV7-2,TRBJ1-1,CASSPTWGLNTEAFF
TRBV7-9,TRBJ2-3,CASSLPLTSGTDTQYF
TRBV27,TRBJ1-4,CASRSGTGFEKLFF
TRBV27,TRBJ1-1,CASSSVTVMNTEAFF
TRBV7-9,TRBJ2-3,CASSLWGASTDTQYF